This TCR beta chain was obtained from a study of blood T cells in healthy people across ages (dated by TCRdb to between 2014 and 2017). For the study in its entirety: In model experiments, roughly one uniquely barcoded TCR beta cDNA molecule per two T cells was captured by template switching. Using deep sequencing normalized with unique cDNA molecular identifiers, the study measured how TCR beta repertoire diversity changes with age. The donors were divided into four age groups: young (average approximately 17 years), middle-aged (roughly 42), aged (approximately 62) and long-lived (nearly 85). Using the same blood draw, the study looked at two additional independent replicas of 1 million unique cDNA reads for two donors, one aged 18 to 29 and the other aged 80 or older. The paper as a whole reports these results and caveats: The long-lived group showed more naive CD4+ T cells, fewer expanded clones and increased TCR diversity than the aged group, suggesting age selection. The CMV infection status of donors was not known, potentially confounding age-related changes in expanded clonotypes. There was a strong correlation between observed TCR beta diversity and the percentage of naive T cells measured by flow cytometry. Total diversity estimates from one million sequenced T cells were considered lower bounds and underestimates. As age increased, observed TCR beta diversity per million T cells dropped in a roughly linear way, and a significant reduction was already evident by age 40. Since profiling was done on bulk unsorted PBMCs, naive and antigen-experienced compartments could not be conclusively compared.

Notes on this clonotype: It has no known antigen specificity. No clone much larger than this one lies a single base away; base qualities are absent.

The CDR3 has 13 amino acids, counting the end cysteine and phenylalanine. Kept here is only the CDR3 DNA, which spans 39 bases and is read in frame from base 1. The germline V gene encodes CDR1 SGHTA and CDR2 FQGTGA. V gives up 3 bases and J gives up 7 bases, and the segment between their germline ends measures 13 bases. Systemically healthy Caucasian individuals from Russia, approximately 39 in total and aged 6 to 90 years, were included as donors. Each donor gave ten milliliters of peripheral blood, collected into EDTA-treated Vacutainer tubes. Ficoll-Paque density-gradient centrifugation was used to isolate PBMCs, with at least 6.5 million obtained per sample. Trizol reagent was used to extract total RNA from the PBMCs, yielding at least 5.5 micrograms per sample. For every donor, an aliquot of PBMCs went through flow cytometry to measure the percentages of naive CD45RAhigh/CD27high T cells. Library preparation was by 5' RACE. The listed sequencing device is Illumina HiSeq 2500. A second about 7 to 12 cycle PCR used a sample-barcoded 5' primer and a J-beta primer mix. A unique molecular identifier was introduced onto each TCR beta cDNA molecule by a template-switch 5' adaptor carrying 12 random nucleotides. At least 2.5 million CDR3-containing paired-end reads were obtained from each sample. All of the RNA was converted into first-strand cDNA using the Mint cDNA synthesis kit, with a TRBC-specific oligonucleotide serving as the primer. All cDNA was treated with uracil-DNA glycosylase and then went through a first 18-cycle PCR with the universal primers M1SS and BC2_uni_R. On the study's bioinformatics: Each sample was normalized by randomly selecting 1 million high-quality reads, each carrying a distinct molecular identifier. Reads with shared molecular identifiers were discarded instead of being binned into consensus sequences. MiTCR, with a Q25 quality threshold and the strictest error-elimination algorithm, was used for CDR3 identification, clonotype clustering and error correction. A nonparametric unseen species model with Euler transformation was used to estimate lower-bound total TCR beta diversity. Clones were called with MiXCR by TCRdb after fastp trimmed the public reads at Q25, and only in-frame beta chains were retained. Every distinct CDR3 protein forms one entry, paired with its most common genes and DNA. TCRdb, rather than the study authors, made the V and J calls. Here the sample has approximately 960,000 distinct CDR3 sequences; under 35% occur a single time. Together, the top ten hold more than 8.5% of the sample.

These data were also reused for a study on T cells of mothers and their children. Looking at the second paper: Nine systemically healthy Caucasian individuals served as donors, namely three mothers together with their six children. cDNA synthesis consumed the entire amount of extracted RNA, loaded at about 1.5 ug RNA in each 15 ul reaction. In the second PCR, sample barcodes and 2-4 random nucleotides were introduced via the M1S primer. Over 8.5 million TCR beta CDR3 reads came from each mother, compared with 2.5 million to 3.5 million reads from each child. In both related and unrelated pairs, thymic selection shapes the output of TCR recombination in a similar way, with inherited differences having only a minor effect. Normalized repertoire overlap was always found to be slightly, but never significantly, higher in related mother-child pairs than in unrelated mother-child pairs. No persistent microchimeric T cell clones were found, with a detection sensitivity of approximately 100 clones per million clonotypes. Deep NGS was used in the study to compare the TCR beta repertoires of mothers and children and to look for features that separate related mother-child pairs from unrelated individuals. On average, the children were approximately 11 +/- 4 years old, while the mothers were approximately 40 +/- 4 years old. After adapter ligation with NEBNext reagents, the libraries were sequenced on Illumina HiSeq 2000 with 100+100 nt paired-end reads. To prevent cross-contamination, the mother and child libraries were prepared one month apart and sequenced in separate runs. Between about 500,000 and 2,300,000 distinct TCR beta clonotypes were identified per donor. Naive TCR beta clonotypes were estimated from low-frequency clonotypes matched to each donor's FACS-determined naive share, without sorting.

This sequence originates from a woman in her 40s in good health. Sequenced input: blood. The chain is assembled from TRBV7-3 and TRBJ2-7, with the identity of the D gene unclear. The CDR3 protein is CASSFSPEREQYF. The nucleotide sequence reads as follows: TGTGCCAGCAGCTTCAGCCCGGAGAGGGAGCAGTACTTC.